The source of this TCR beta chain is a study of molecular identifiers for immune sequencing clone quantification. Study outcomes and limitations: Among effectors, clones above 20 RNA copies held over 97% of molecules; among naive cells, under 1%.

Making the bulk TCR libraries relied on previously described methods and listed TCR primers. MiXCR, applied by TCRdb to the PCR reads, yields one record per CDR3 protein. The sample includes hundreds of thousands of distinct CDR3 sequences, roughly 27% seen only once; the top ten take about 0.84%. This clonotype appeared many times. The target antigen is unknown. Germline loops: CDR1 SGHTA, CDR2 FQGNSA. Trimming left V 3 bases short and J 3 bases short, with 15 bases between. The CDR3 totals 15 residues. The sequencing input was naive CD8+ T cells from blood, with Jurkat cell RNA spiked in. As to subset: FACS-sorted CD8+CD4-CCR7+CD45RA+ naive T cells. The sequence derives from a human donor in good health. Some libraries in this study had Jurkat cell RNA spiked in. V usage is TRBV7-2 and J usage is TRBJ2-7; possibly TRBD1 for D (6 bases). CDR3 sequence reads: CASSFPPGQRYEQYF. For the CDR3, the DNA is TGTGCCAGCAGCTTCCCCCCCGGACAGCGCTACGAGCAGTACTTC.